This T cell receptor (beta chain) was profiled in a study of a mutant IDH1 vaccine in newly diagnosed glioma. Study-wide context: Treated patients, 62.5% male and roughly 40% female, averaged about 40 years of age. Previous treatment comprised radiotherapy, temozolomide, or both, mostly both. Whole-study results and caveats: Vaccination elicited immune responses in roughly 92% of patients. Top peripheral T cell clonotype shifts appeared unrelated to pseudoprogression.

The time point: week 11, during vaccination. The content of each vaccine dose was 300 ug of mutant IDH1 20-mer peptide, and topical imiquimod accompanied it. As to this clone: The antigen is not known.

Trimming removed 5 bases from V and 16 bases from J, with 18 bases in between. The CDR3 runs to 12 residues. Germline V gene lookup returns CDR1 SGHAT and CDR2 FQNNGV. Clones were read by immunoSEQ multiplex PCR, and TCRdb kept only the in-frame ones, dropping some. The sample yields about 67,000 clones, 70% to 90% seen once. The TCR sequence derives from a man in his forties or fifties with glioma. The chain uses TRBV11-2 and TRBJ1-5; D not certain. Here the sequenced sample was PBMCs, taken from a glioma patient whose treatment included an IDH1 peptide vaccine. In DNA form, the CDR3 reads TGTGCCAGCAGCGAAGGGAATAGGCCGGCCCATTTT. Protein: CASSEGNRPAHF.